Below, 21 T cell receptor beta chains from the same sample are listed, as sequenced in a study of T cells in Graves' hyperthyroidism and ophthalmopathy. Amplification of TCR beta CDR3 regions was performed using RNA transcripts as template. A first-round RT-PCR of the TCR CDR3 used the HTBI primer set. TCRdb re-called the multiplex PCR reads with MiXCR, one entry per CDR3 protein. The sample yields a few hundred thousand distinct CDR3 sequences, just over 45% seen once. Sample: peripheral blood or thyroid tissue (not recorded which). The origin of the receptors is an adult woman with Graves' disease, either hyperthyroidism or ophthalmopathy (not recorded which).

This clonotype was picked up many times. The gene calls are TRBV2 and TRBJ1-5; 10 positions match TRBD1. The CDR3 consists of 14 residues. The V gene end was trimmed by 7 bases and the J gene end by 4 bases; junction bases not matched to a gene: 4. CDR1 is SNHLY and CDR2 is FYNNEI in the germline V gene. The CDR3 bases are TGTGCCAGCACCCTGGGACAGGGGAATCAGCCCCAGCATTTT. Translated: CASTLGQGNQPQHF.

The sample holds many counts of this clonotype. The chain carries TRBV19 and TRBJ2-7; D possibly corresponds to TRBD2 (6 bases). Trimming took 3 bases from V and 2 from J, leaving 11 bases between them. The CDR3 has 14 residues. Germline V gene sequence: CDR1 LNHDA, CDR2 SQIVND (reference sequence). DNA of the CDR3: TGTGCCAGTAGTATGTTCGGGAGTACCTACGAGCAGTACTTC. The encoded protein is CASSMFGSTYEQYF. Drawing the rest from reference TRBV19 and TRBJ2-7, the complete variable domain is DGGITQSPKYLFRKEGQNVTLSCEQNLNHDAMYWYRQDPGQGLRLIYYSQIVNDFQKGDIAEGYSVSREKKESFPLTVTSAQKNPTAFYLCASSMFGSTYEQYFGPGTRLTVT.

V usage is TRBV3-1 and J usage is TRBJ1-6, with D perhaps TRBD1 (5 bases). Germline V gene lookup returns CDR1 LGHDT and CDR2 YNNKEL (reference sequence). The V end was cut by 2 bases, the J end by 15 bases, with 11 bases between. There are 12 residues in the CDR3. CDR3: CASSQSVTGLHF. CDR3 DNA sequence: TGTGCCAGCAGCCAATCCGTCACAGGCCTCCACTTT.

This chain links TRBV2 with TRBJ1-5; D is undetermined. The germline V and J ends were trimmed by 7 bases and 4 bases, with 17 bases remaining between them. The CDR3 contains 15 residues. Germline V lookup: CDR1 SNHLY, CDR2 FYNNEI. CDR3 sequence: CASNNVEVLNQPQHF. As DNA, the CDR3 is TGTGCCAGCAACAACGTGGAGGTGCTGAATCAGCCCCAGCATTTT.

This clonotype has at least ten counts. This sequence joins TRBV5-1 and TRBJ1-1; 9 nucleotides line up with TRBD1. CDR1 is SGHRS and CDR2 is YFSETQ in the germline V gene. The ends lost 2 bases at V and 5 bases at J; junction bases unmatched: 4. The CDR3 is 14 residues long. The CDR3 DNA sequence: TGCGCCAGCAGCTTTAGGACAGGGGTAACTGAAGCTTTCTTT. Encoded protein: CASSFRTGVTEAFF.

The chain links TRBV7-2 to TRBJ2-7; possibly TRBD2 for D (7 bases). Trimming removed 5 bases at V and 2 bases at J, with 16 bases between. This CDR3 has 15 residues. The germline V gene has CDR1 SGHTA and CDR2 FQGNSA. The CDR3 bases are TGTGCCAGCAGCGGCCGAGGGGGAGGGACCTACGAGCAGTACTTC. Protein: CASSGRGGGTYEQYF.

To note about this clonotype: This CDR3 is missing its conserved last phenylalanine or tryptophan, likely due to a read error. The rearrangement links TRBV5-1 to TRBJ1-1; possibly TRBD1 for D (6 bases). V shed 4 bases and J shed 0 bases, with 10 bases lying between them. The CDR3 has 14 residues. Germline V gives CDR1 SGHRS, CDR2 YFSETQ. DNA for the CDR3: TGCGCCAGCAGCGTGGACAGCTTGAACACTGAAGCTTTCCTT. Its translation is CASSVDSLNTEAFL.

This chain's CDR3 is CATSRARGGQPQHF. The CDR3 DNA reads TGTGCCACCAGCAGAGCTAGGGGTGGTCAGCCCCAGCATTTT. The rearrangement joins TRBV15 to TRBJ1-5; a possible D gene is TRBD1 (5 bases). Germline V gives CDR1 LNHNV, CDR2 YYDKDF (reference sequence). Trimming shortened V by 1 base and J by 6 bases, and 10 bases separated the two germline ends. The CDR3 extends over 14 amino acids.

Ten or more counts support this clonotype. The chain combines TRBV24-1 with TRBJ2-2; no firm D call. The CDR3 is 13 amino acids. Trimming removed 9 bases at V and 5 bases at J, with 12 bases between. In germline, CDR1 is KGHDR, CDR2 SFDVKD. The CDR3 DNA reads as TGTGCCACCGGTGGGGATAGGACCGGGGAGCTGTTTTTT. This gives the protein CATGGDRTGELFF.

Only one count was recorded for this clonotype. The rearrangement links TRBV2 to TRBJ2-5; TRBD1 agrees at 10 bases. The CDR3 is 14 amino acids. Germline CDR1 SNHLY, CDR2 FYNNEI. With V trimmed by 6 bases and J by 5 bases, 6 bases remained unmatched. The CDR3 reads CASSRQGAMETQYF. The DNA for the CDR3 is TGTGCCAGCAGCAGACAGGGGGCGATGGAGACCCAGTACTTC.

The DNA of the CDR3 is TGTGCCAGCAGTCAGGGGGCTATGATCACTGAAGCTTTCTTT. It encodes CASSQGAMITEAFF. This chain links TRBV25-1 with TRBJ1-1; 8 bases agree with TRBD1. With V trimmed by 5 bases and J by 4 bases, 6 bases remained unmatched. CDR1 MGHDK and CDR2 SYGVNS come from the germline V gene. The CDR3 is made up of 14 amino acids.

The chain links TRBV6-5 to TRBJ1-2, with a possible D match to TRBD1 (5 bases). V was pared by 5 bases and J by 5 bases, with 12 bases between. Germline V lookup: CDR1 MNHEY, CDR2 SVGAGI. This CDR3 has 13 residues. CDR3 loop: CASSAGTTYGYTF. CDR3 nucleotide sequence: TGTGCCAGCAGTGCCGGGACGACATATGGCTACACCTTC.

The rearrangement uses TRBV10-3 and TRBJ2-2, with D hard to call. V lost 5 bases, J lost 1 base, and 5 bases lay in between. The CDR3 is made up of 13 amino acids. Germline V CDR1 and CDR2: ENHRY, SYGVKD. CDR3 residues: CAISLGNTGELFF. DNA for the CDR3: TGTGCCATCAGTCTGGGGAACACCGGGGAGCTGTTTTTT.

This clonotype was seen a handful of times. V usage is TRBV10-3 and J usage is TRBJ1-2, with TRBD1 identical over 7 bases. Germline assignment: CDR1 ENHRY and CDR2 SYGVKD. CDR3 length equals 16 residues. The ends lost 3 bases at V and 8 bases at J; junction bases unmatched: 15. The chain's CDR3 is CAISDFGTGVFGGYTF. The CDR3 DNA reads TGTGCCATCAGTGACTTCGGAACAGGGGTCTTCGGAGGCTACACCTTC.

V is TRBV29-1 and J is TRBJ2-1, with 7 bases identical to TRBD2. Per the germline V gene, CDR1 is SQVTM and CDR2 is ANQGSEA. The CDR3 extends over 14 amino acids. Germline trimming cut 4 bases from V and 5 bases from J; bases unmatched to any gene: 8. CDR3 residues: CSVASLADDNEQFF. CDR3 in DNA: TGCAGCGTTGCGAGTCTAGCGGACGACAATGAGCAGTTCTTC.

In its sample, this clonotype was seen many times. V is TRBV11-2 and J is TRBJ1-3; D is ambiguous. The CDR3 contains 15 residues. Per germline, CDR1 SGHAT and CDR2 FQNNGV. Trimming removed 0 bases at V and 0 bases at J, with 6 bases between. The CDR3 is CASSLDQVSGNTIYF. For the CDR3, the DNA is TGTGCCAGCAGCTTAGACCAGGTCTCTGGAAACACCATATATTTT.

The genes are TRBV6-5 and TRBJ1-1; unclear D gene. The germline V and J ends were trimmed by 4 bases and 1 base, with 10 bases remaining between them. CDR1 and CDR2 (germline): MNHEY, SVGAGI. The CDR3 covers 14 residues. The CDR3 protein is CASSSIGRNTEAFF. CDR3 nucleotide sequence: TGTGCCAGCAGTTCGATCGGACGGAACACTGAAGCTTTCTTT.

CDR3 residues: CASSQDYLGETQYF. Written as DNA, the CDR3 is TGTGCCAGCAGCCAGGACTACCTGGGCGAGACCCAGTACTTC. The gene calls are TRBV5-4 and TRBJ2-5; D might be TRBD2 (6 bases). Trimming pared 4 bases from V and 5 bases from J, leaving 15 bases between. CDR1 is SGHNT, CDR2 YYREEE, per germline (reference sequence). This CDR3 is built from 14 residues.

This clonotype was observed once. Because the CDR3 is missing its conserved closing phenylalanine or tryptophan, this is likely a read error. The V gene is TRBV7-9, the J gene TRBJ2-7; a weak D match, TRBD1 (7 bases). The CDR3 runs to 16 residues. Trimming pared 5 bases from V and 2 bases from J, leaving 19 bases between. CDR1 and CDR2 from the germline V gene are SEHNR and FQNEAQ (reference sequence). The DNA for the CDR3 is TGTGCCAGCAGCCATCCCGGGGGACAGTTCACCTACGAGCAGTACCTC. Translation gives CASSHPGGQFTYEQYL.

This clonotype came up a few times. Compared with germline, one end of the junction differs, possibly owing to a read error. The rearrangement links TRBV20-1 to TRBJ2-5; 8 bases match TRBD2. The CDR3 sequence is 13 residues long. Germline V lookup: CDR1 DFQATT, CDR2 SNEGSKA (reference sequence). The CDR3 DNA sequence: TGCAGTGCTAGGGGACTAGGGGGAGATACGCAGTATTTC. This translates into CSARGLGGDTQYF.

V usage is TRBV2 and J usage is TRBJ2-7; TRBD1 agrees at 10 bases. The CDR3 length is 12 residues. Losses at the gene ends were 9 bases for V and 4 bases for J; bases not matched to a gene: 3. Looked up from germline, CDR1 is SNHLY and CDR2 is FYNNEI. CDR3 DNA sequence: TGTGCCAGAGGGACAGGGGAGTACGAGCAGTACTTC. This sequence encodes CARGTGEYEQYF.